These 8 T cell receptor beta chains came from one sample sequenced in a study of cytomegalovirus exposure and HLA in healthy donors. Use of 60 Vbeta and 13 Jbeta primers characterized the PCR. The table came from immunoSEQ multiplex PCR; TCRdb's copy has only in-frame clones and leaves some out. Of about 110,000 clones in the sample, 70% are singletons; the top ten hold about 9%. The sequenced sample was PBMCs. The receptors derive from a man younger than 40 in good health and CMV-seropositive.

The chain couples TRBV7-3 to TRBJ2-1; a weak D match, TRBD2 (6 bases). The CDR3 loop spans 14 amino acids. Trimming shortened V by 5 bases and J by 9 bases, and 17 bases separated the two germline ends. The V gene's germline CDR1 is SGHTA and CDR2 FQGTGA. The CDR3 nucleotides are TGTGCCAGCAGCGGACCGGGACTCCCAGGTGAGCAGTTCTTC. Encoded protein: CASSGPGLPGEQFF.

This clone showed up just once. The genes are TRBV5-1 and TRBJ1-1; 8 bases are a match to TRBD1. The V segment lost 2 bases and the J segment 5 bases; nucleotides outside the gene matches: 11. Germline CDR1 and CDR2: SGHRS and YFSETQ. This CDR3 is 16 amino acids long. The CDR3 region is CASSLAPRQGRTEAFF. For the CDR3, the DNA is TGCGCCAGCAGCTTAGCCCCTCGACAGGGGAGAACTGAAGCTTTCTTT.

The rearrangement links TRBV25-1 to TRBJ2-1; D is possibly TRBD2 (6 bases). The ends were cut back, 4 bases at V and 3 bases at J, with 16 bases in the middle. Germline assignment: CDR1 MGHDK and CDR2 SYGVNS. This CDR3 is 16 amino acids long. The CDR3 here is CASSGNSGPHYNEQFF. DNA for the CDR3: TGTGCCAGCAGTGGAAATAGCGGACCACACTACAATGAGCAGTTCTTC.

About this clone: The same CDR3 also results from other DNA sequences found in this sample. The rearrangement joins TRBV4-3 to TRBJ2-3, with D perhaps TRBD2 (7 bases). Looked up from germline, CDR1 is LGHNA and CDR2 is YSLEER. Trimming took 3 bases from V and 5 from J, leaving 21 bases between them. The CDR3 has 17 amino acids. In DNA form, the CDR3 reads TGCGCCAGCAGCCAGGAAGGGGGGAGGGCCGGGGGAGATACGCAGTATTTT. Amino acid sequence: CASSQEGGRAGGDTQYF.

This chain connects TRBV18 to TRBJ2-3; D is uncertain. This CDR3 is 16 amino acids long. The germline V gene encodes CDR1 KGHSH and CDR2 LQKENI. Trimming removed 3 bases at V and 3 bases at J, with 16 bases between. CDR3 loop: CASSPVGSLRTDTQYF. The CDR3 bases are TGTGCCAGCTCACCGGTGGGCAGTCTTCGTACAGATACGCAGTATTTT.

The V call is TRBV6-1, the J call TRBJ2-5, with TRBD2 matching 12 bases. Losses at the gene ends were 11 bases for V and 5 bases for J; bases not matched to a gene: 6. The V gene's germline CDR1 is MNHNS and CDR2 SASEGT. The CDR3 runs 13 residues. The CDR3 DNA is TGTGCCTGCCGACTAGCGGGGGAGGAGACCCAGTACTTC. This gives the protein CACRLAGEETQYF.

V gene TRBV9 combines with J gene TRBJ2-1; 10 bases align to TRBD1. The CDR3 covers 15 residues. V was pared by 3 bases and J by 6 bases, with 6 bases of the junction left unmatched. Germline V gene data show CDR1 as SGDLS and CDR2 as YYNGEE. For the CDR3, the DNA is TGTGCCAGCAGCGCCCGGGACAGGGGAATCAATGAGCAGTTCTTC. Translated: CASSARDRGINEQFF.

V gene TRBV11-2 combines with J gene TRBJ2-2; tentatively, D is TRBD1 (6 bases). With 3 bases removed from V and 6 bases from J, the gap between germline ends came to 11 bases. The CDR3 loop spans 14 amino acids. CDR1 SGHAT and CDR2 FQNNGV come from the germline V gene. CDR3 sequence: CASSFERGSGELFF. CDR3 bases: TGTGCCAGCAGCTTCGAAAGGGGGTCCGGGGAGCTGTTTTTT.